This TCR beta chain originates from a study of liver allograft versus peripheral blood T cells. Overall study: Hepatic allograft T cell receptor repertoires were evaluated relative to those present in recipients' peripheral blood. Study-wide results and caveats: Reportedly, liver allograft T cell receptor repertoires differed from peripheral blood ones.

The germline gives CDR1 LNHDA, CDR2 SQIVND (reference sequence). This CDR3 has 15 amino acids. V dropped 0 bases and J dropped 3 bases, with 11 bases sitting between them. A single record per CDR3 protein comes from TCRdb applying MiXCR to the reads. The profile shows thousands of distinct CDR3 sequences, roughly 20% of them singletons. In its sample, this clonotype ranks as medium-sized. Its specificity is unknown. This sequence joins TRBV19 and TRBJ1-2; TRBD1 is a possible D gene (6 bases). The receptor was derived from a human patient who had a liver transplant. Some T cells may be transferred from the graft donor. In DNA form, the CDR3 reads TGTGCCAGTAGTATAGACTACAGGGTGGACTATGGCTACACCTTC. It translates to CASSIDYRVDYGYTF. The full variable domain, rest sourced from reference TRBV19 and TRBJ1-2, is DGGITQSPKYLFRKEGQNVTLSCEQNLNHDAMYWYRQDPGQGLRLIYYSQIVNDFQKGDIAEGYSVSREKKESFPLTVTSAQKNPTAFYLCASSIDYRVDYGYTFGSGTRLTVV.